The present T cell receptor (beta chain) was sequenced within a study of cytomegalovirus exposure and HLA in healthy donors. About this clone: What it recognizes is unknown.

Germline V gene data show CDR1 as MNHNS and CDR2 as SASEGT. Unmatched junction bases numbered 7, after V lost 3 bases and J lost 6 bases. The CDR3 totals 14 residues. Healthy people donating bone marrow made up the donors. Study results and limitations: Reportedly, a later analysis found an Asian-associated ancestry cluster had fewer N-insertions than the approximately 670-donor mean. The authors listed 164 TCR beta chains as cytomegalovirus-associated. A cluster of highly shared sequence variants was likely a sequencing artifact.

Amplification used 60 Vbeta primers and 13 Jbeta primers. Profiled with immunoSEQ multiplex PCR; TCRdb holds only in-frame clones, not every one. Of 100,000 to 150,000 clones listed, about a sixth are singletons. The TCR comes from a female donor in good health and CMV-seropositive. This chain joins TRBV6-1 and TRBJ1-2; 7 nucleotides match TRBD1. The sample comprised PBMCs. The CDR3 sequence: CASSEGRGSNGYTF. The DNA for the CDR3 is TGTGCCAGCAGTGAGGGCAGGGGGTCGAATGGCTACACCTTC.